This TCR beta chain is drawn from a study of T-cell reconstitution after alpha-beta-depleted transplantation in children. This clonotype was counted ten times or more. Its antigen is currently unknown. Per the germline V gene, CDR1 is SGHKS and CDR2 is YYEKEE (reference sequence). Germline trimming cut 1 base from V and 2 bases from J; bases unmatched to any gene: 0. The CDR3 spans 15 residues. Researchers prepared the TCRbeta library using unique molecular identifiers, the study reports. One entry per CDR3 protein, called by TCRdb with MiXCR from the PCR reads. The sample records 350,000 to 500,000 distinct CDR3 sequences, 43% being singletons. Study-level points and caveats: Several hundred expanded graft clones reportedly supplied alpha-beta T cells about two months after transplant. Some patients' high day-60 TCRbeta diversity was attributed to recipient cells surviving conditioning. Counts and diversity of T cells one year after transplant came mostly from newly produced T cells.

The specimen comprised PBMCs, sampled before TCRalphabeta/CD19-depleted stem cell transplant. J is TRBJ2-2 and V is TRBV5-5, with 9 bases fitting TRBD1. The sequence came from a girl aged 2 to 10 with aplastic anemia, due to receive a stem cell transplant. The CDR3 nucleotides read TGTGCCAGCAGCTTGACAGGGGGCAACACCGGGGAGCTGTTTTTT. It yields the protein CASSLTGGNTGELFF.